This T cell receptor beta chain is drawn from a study of OX40 agonist ivuxolimab in advanced cancers. Study overall: The treatment was a fully human IgG2 OX40 agonist, ivuxolimab.

Using immunoSEQ multiplex PCR, the repertoire was profiled, and TCRdb retains in-frame clones only, with some absent. The top ten clones hold around 18% of a sample with around 29,000 clones, around 87% of them seen once. The V segment lost 4 bases and the J segment 4 bases; nucleotides outside the gene matches: 9. Germline V lookup: CDR1 SGHTA, CDR2 FQGNSA. This CDR3 spans 18 amino acids. This TCR came from an adult with an advanced solid tumor such as melanoma, head and neck, liver or kidney cancer. The chain joins TRBV7-2 to TRBJ2-1, with 14 bases that match TRBD2. The material was CD4+ or CD8+ T cells sorted from blood, obtained in a trial of the OX40 agonist ivuxolimab. CDR3 amino acids: CASSSRRLAGGIYNEQFF. CDR3 nucleotide sequence: TGTGCCAGCAGCTCCCGCCGACTAGCGGGGGGGATATACAATGAGCAGTTCTTC. Full variable domain (outside the CDR3, taken from reference TRBV7-2 and TRBJ2-1): GAGVSQSPSNKVTEKGKDVELRCDPISGHTALYWYRQSLGQGLEFLIYFQGNSAPDKSGLPSDRFSAERTGGSVSTLTIQRTQQEDSAVYLCASSSRRLAGGIYNEQFFGPGTRLTVL.